This entry concerns a single T cell receptor (beta chain). Using immunoSEQ multiplex PCR, the repertoire was profiled, and TCRdb retains in-frame clones only, with some absent. This sample carries roughly 100,000 clones, about 89% of them seen once, and the ten largest clones take less than 4%. The sample belongs to a study of T cell changes during pregnancy in multiple sclerosis. Trimming shortened V by 0 bases and J by 0 bases, and 8 bases separated the two germline ends. The CDR3 runs 15 residues. Germline CDR1 SGHDT, CDR2 YYEEEE. The sequences come from peripheral blood, collected after pregnancy. The rearrangement links TRBV5-6 to TRBJ2-3; D unclear. The receptor's source is a female donor with multiple sclerosis, enrolled in a pregnancy study. CDR3 sequence reads: CASSLGPSSTDTQYF. Here the CDR3 DNA reads TGTGCCAGCAGCTTGGGGCCATCTAGCACAGATACGCAGTATTTT.